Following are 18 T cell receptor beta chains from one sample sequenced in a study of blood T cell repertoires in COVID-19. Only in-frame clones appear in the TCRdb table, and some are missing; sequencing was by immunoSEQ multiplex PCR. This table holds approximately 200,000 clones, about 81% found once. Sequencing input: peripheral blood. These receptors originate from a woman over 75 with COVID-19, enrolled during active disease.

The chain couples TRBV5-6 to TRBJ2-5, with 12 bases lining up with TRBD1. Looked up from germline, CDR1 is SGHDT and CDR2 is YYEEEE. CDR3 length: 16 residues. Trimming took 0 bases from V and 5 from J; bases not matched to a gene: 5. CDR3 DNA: TGTGCCAGCAGCTTGGGGGGGACAGGGGGCGGGGAGACCCAGTACTTC. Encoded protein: CASSLGGTGGGETQYF. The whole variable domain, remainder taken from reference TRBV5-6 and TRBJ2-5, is DAGVTQSPTHLIKTRGQQVTLRCSPKSGHDTVSWYQQALGQGPQFIFQYYEEEERQRGNFPDRFSGHQFPNYSSELNVNALLLGDSALYLCASSLGGTGGGETQYFGPGTRLLVL.

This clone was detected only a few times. The CDR3 DNA is TGTGCCAGTAGTATGACAGATTCCTACGAGCAGTACTTC. Its translation: CASSMTDSYEQYF. The rearrangement links TRBV19 to TRBJ2-7, with D possibly TRBD1 on 5 matching bases. Germline assignment: CDR1 LNHDA and CDR2 SQIVND (reference sequence). The CDR3 is 13 residues long. Trimming took off 3 bases at V and 1 base at J, with 7 bases between the two ends. The whole variable domain, remainder taken from reference TRBV19 and TRBJ2-7, is DGGITQSPKYLFRKEGQNVTLSCEQNLNHDAMYWYRQDPGQGLRLIYYSQIVNDFQKGDIAEGYSVSREKKESFPLTVTSAQKNPTAFYLCASSMTDSYEQYFGPGTRLTVT.

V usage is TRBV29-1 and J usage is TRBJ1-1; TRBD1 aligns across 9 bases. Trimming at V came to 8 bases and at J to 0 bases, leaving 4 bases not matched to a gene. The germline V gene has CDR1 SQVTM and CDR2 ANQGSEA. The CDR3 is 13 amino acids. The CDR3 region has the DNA TGCAGCATCGGGACAGGGCTGAACACTGAAGCTTTCTTT. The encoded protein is CSIGTGLNTEAFF.

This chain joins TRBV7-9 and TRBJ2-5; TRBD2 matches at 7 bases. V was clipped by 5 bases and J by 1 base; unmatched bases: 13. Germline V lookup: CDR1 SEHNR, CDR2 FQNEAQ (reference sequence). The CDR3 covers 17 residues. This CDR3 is CASSLPVLGGSQETQYF. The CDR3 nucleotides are TGTGCCAGCAGCCTTCCTGTCCTGGGGGGGTCCCAAGAGACCCAGTACTTC. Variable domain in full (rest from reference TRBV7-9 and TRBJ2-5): DTGVSQNPRHKITKRGQNVTFRCDPISEHNRLYWYRQTLGQGPEFLTYFQNEAQLEKSRLLSDRFSAERPKGSFSTLEIQRTEQGDSAMYLCASSLPVLGGSQETQYFGPGTRLLVL.

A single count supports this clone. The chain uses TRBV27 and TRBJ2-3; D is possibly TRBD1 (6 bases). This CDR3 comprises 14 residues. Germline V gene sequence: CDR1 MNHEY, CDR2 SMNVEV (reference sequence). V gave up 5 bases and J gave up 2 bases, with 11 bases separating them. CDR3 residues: CASSLRQATDTQYF. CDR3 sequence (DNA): TGTGCCAGCAGTCTAAGACAGGCCACAGATACGCAGTATTTT.

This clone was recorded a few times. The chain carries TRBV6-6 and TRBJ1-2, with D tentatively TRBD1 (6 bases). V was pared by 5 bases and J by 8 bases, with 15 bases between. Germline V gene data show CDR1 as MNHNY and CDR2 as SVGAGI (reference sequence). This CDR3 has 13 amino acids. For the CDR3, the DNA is TGTGCCAGCAGTCCGGGACATCTACTCGGCTACACCTTC. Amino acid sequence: CASSPGHLLGYTF.

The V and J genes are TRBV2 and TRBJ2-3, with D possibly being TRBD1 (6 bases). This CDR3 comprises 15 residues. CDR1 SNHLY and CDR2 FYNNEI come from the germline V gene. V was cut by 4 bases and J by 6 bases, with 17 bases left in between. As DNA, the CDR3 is TGTGCCAGCAGTGCAGGGGCAGGGGTTGGGGATACGCAGTATTTT. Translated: CASSAGAGVGDTQYF.

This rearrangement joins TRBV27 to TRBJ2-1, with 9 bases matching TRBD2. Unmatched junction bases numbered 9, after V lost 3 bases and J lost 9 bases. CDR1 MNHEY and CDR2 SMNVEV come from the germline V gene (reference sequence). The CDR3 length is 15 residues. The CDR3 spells CASSFGLAPSIEQFF. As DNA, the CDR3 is TGTGCCAGCAGTTTCGGACTAGCGCCGAGCATTGAGCAGTTCTTC.

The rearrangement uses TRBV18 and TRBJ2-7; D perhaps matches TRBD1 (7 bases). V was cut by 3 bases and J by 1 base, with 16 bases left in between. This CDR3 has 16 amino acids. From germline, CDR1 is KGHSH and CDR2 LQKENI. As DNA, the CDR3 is TGTGCCAGCTCACCTGCGGGACAGTCGCTTTCCTACGAGCAGTACTTC. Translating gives CASSPAGQSLSYEQYF.

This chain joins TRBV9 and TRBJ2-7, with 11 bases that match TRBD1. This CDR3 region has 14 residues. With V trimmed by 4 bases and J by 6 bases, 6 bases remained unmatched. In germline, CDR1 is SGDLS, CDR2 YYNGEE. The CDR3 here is CASSFGQGAGEQYF. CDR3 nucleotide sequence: TGTGCCAGCAGCTTTGGACAGGGGGCTGGCGAGCAGTACTTC.

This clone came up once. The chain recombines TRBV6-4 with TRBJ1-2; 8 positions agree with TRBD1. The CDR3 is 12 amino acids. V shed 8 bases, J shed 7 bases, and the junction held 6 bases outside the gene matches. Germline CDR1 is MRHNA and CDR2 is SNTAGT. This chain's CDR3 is CASLRQGCGYTF. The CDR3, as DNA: TGTGCCAGCCTGAGACAGGGGTGTGGCTACACCTTC.

CDR3 sequence reads: CASSFLGTGGDEQYF. The CDR3 bases are TGTGCCAGCAGCTTCCTCGGGACAGGGGGCGACGAGCAGTACTTC. The gene calls are TRBV7-8 and TRBJ2-7, with 12 bases that match TRBD1. The V and J ends lost 3 bases and 5 bases, in that order; junction bases with no gene match: 5. CDR1 and CDR2 from the germline V gene are SGHVS and FQNEAQ. This CDR3 has 15 amino acids.

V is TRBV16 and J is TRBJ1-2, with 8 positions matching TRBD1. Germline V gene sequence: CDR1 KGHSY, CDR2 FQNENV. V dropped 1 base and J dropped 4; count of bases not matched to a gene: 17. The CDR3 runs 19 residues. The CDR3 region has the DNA TGTGCCAGCAGCCAATACGGCGCAGGGGGCCCTCCCGAACGCTATGGCTACACCTTC. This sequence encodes CASSQYGAGGPPERYGYTF.

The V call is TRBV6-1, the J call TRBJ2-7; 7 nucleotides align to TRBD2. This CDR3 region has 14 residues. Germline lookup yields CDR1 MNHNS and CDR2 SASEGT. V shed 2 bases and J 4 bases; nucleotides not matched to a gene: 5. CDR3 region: CASSERDGGYEQYF. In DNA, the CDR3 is TGTGCCAGCAGTGAAAGGGACGGGGGGTACGAGCAGTACTTC.

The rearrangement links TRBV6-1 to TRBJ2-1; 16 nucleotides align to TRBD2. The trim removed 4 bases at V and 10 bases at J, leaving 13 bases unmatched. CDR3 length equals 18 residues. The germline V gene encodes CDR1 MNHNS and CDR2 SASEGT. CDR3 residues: CASSVRTGTSGRAREQFF. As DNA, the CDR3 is TGTGCCAGCAGTGTAAGAACGGGGACTAGCGGGAGGGCTCGCGAGCAGTTCTTC.

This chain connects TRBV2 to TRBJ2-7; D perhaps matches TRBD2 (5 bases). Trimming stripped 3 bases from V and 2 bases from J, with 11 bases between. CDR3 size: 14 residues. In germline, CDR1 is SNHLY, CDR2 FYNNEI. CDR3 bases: TGTGCCAGCAGTGATGGACTCCCTGCCTACGAGCAGTACTTC. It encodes CASSDGLPAYEQYF. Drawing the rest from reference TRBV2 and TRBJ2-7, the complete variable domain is EPEVTQTPSHQVTQMGQEVILRCVPISNHLYFYWYRQILGQKVEFLVSFYNNEISEKSEIFDDQFSVERPDGSNFTLKIRSTKLEDSAMYFCASSDGLPAYEQYFGPGTRLTVT.

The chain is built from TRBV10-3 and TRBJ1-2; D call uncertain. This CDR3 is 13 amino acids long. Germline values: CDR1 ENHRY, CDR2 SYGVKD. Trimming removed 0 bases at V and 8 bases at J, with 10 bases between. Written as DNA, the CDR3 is TGTGCCATCAGTGAGTCGAAAGAGCGGGGCTACACCTTC. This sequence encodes CAISESKERGYTF.

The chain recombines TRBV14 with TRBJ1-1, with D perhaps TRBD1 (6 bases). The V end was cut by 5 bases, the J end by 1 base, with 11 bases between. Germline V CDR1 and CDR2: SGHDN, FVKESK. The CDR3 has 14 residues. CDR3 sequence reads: CASSNRAWNTEAFF. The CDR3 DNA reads TGTGCCAGCAGCAACAGGGCCTGGAACACTGAAGCTTTCTTT.